Detailed here is one TCR beta chain. As yet, its antigen is unknown. This record comes from a study of graft-versus-host responses after intestinal transplantation. Whole-study context: Anti-thymocyte globulin induction was given to all recipients, followed by tacrolimus and steroids for around three years. General observations from the study: Recipient marrow held GvH clones, some first seen in ileum or blood.

V dropped 0 bases and J dropped 7; count of bases not matched to a gene: 4. This CDR3 is 15 amino acids long. Germline V lookup: CDR1 LNHNV, CDR2 YYDKDF (reference sequence). Profiled with immunoSEQ multiplex PCR; TCRdb holds only in-frame clones, not every one. The repertoire holds about 97,000 clones, 85% to 95% seen once, with about 0.07% in the top ten. This chain uses TRBV15 with TRBJ2-2; 8 bases align to TRBD2. This TCR derives from a human donor who was the organ donor for an intestinal transplant. The specimen comprised unstimulated CD8+ T cells sorted from spleen or lymph node cells, sampled before transplant. The CDR3 DNA follows: TGTGCCACCAGCAGAGAGCCGGGACTAGTCGGGGAGCTGTTTTTT. This codes for CATSREPGLVGELFF. The full variable domain, rest sourced from reference TRBV15 and TRBJ2-2, is DAMVIQNPRYQVTQFGKPVTLSCSQTLNHNVMYWYQQKSSQAPKLLFHYYDKDFNNEADTPDNFQSRRPNTSFCFLDIRSPGLGDTAMYLCATSREPGLVGELFFGEGSRLTVL.